These 32 T cell receptor beta chains share one sample of origin, sequenced in a study of OX40 agonist ivuxolimab in advanced cancers. Produced via immunoSEQ multiplex PCR; TCRdb's table is partial and in-frame only. The sample lists under 100,000 clones, about 90% seen once, with 0.5% to 0.6% in the top ten. The sequencing used CD4+ or CD8+ T cells sorted from blood, collected in a trial of the OX40 agonist ivuxolimab. The source is an adult with an advanced solid tumor such as melanoma, head and neck, liver or kidney cancer.

Here the CDR3 reads CASSFLAAQGTDTQYF. DNA for the CDR3: TGTGCCAGCAGTTTCCTAGCGGCCCAAGGCACAGATACGCAGTATTTT. The chain uses TRBV6-5 and TRBJ2-3; TRBD2 matches 7 bases. Germline CDR1 is MNHEY and CDR2 is SVGAGI. This CDR3 has 16 amino acids. Trimming removed 4 bases from V and 1 base from J; junction bases left unmatched: 8.

V usage is TRBV19 and J usage is TRBJ1-5, with D unresolved. The V end was cut by 3 bases, the J end by 6 bases, with 6 bases between. The germline V gene encodes CDR1 LNHDA and CDR2 SQIVND (reference sequence). The CDR3 runs 12 residues. CDR3: CASSMLGQPQHF. The CDR3 DNA reads TGTGCCAGTAGTATGTTAGGTCAGCCCCAGCATTTT.

The CDR3 coding sequence is TGTGCCTGGAGGACGTGGTTGTGGGGCCTGACAGATACGCAGTATTTT. It specifies CAWRTWLWGLTDTQYF. The V gene is TRBV30, the J gene TRBJ2-3; possible D gene TRBD1, 5 bases. Per germline, CDR1 GTSNPN and CDR2 SVGIG (reference sequence). The CDR3 runs 16 residues. With 3 bases removed from V and 3 bases from J, the gap between germline ends came to 19 bases.

This clone was seen only once. This chain connects TRBV27 to TRBJ2-3, with unresolved D. CDR1 MNHEY and CDR2 SMNVEV come from the germline V gene (reference sequence). This CDR3 comprises 13 residues. The germline V and J ends were trimmed by 3 bases and 2 bases, with 6 bases remaining between them. Written as DNA, the CDR3 is TGTGCCAGCAGTTTCGCACCCACAGATACGCAGTATTTT. It yields the protein CASSFAPTDTQYF.

The chain recombines TRBV7-2 with TRBJ1-1; tentative D call: TRBD1 (6 bases). From germline, CDR1 is SGHTA and CDR2 FQGNSA. CDR3 size: 15 residues. Trimming removed 0 bases at V and 4 bases at J, with 12 bases between. CDR3 sequence (DNA): TGTGCCAGCAGCTTAGCTCCGGGAGGGGGCACTGAAGCTTTCTTT. It codes for CASSLAPGGGTEAFF.

This chain connects TRBV30 to TRBJ1-3; no clear D gene. Germline-derived CDR1 and CDR2 are GTSNPN and SVGIG (reference sequence). V was trimmed by 8 bases and J by 4 bases, leaving 15 bases between them. CDR3 length equals 13 residues. The CDR3 protein is CAASKGQGNTIYF. CDR3 nucleotides: TGTGCCGCCTCCAAGGGTCAAGGAAACACCATATATTTT.

This clone showed up just once. This sequence joins TRBV30 and TRBJ1-3; TRBD1 might be the D (5 bases). V was clipped by 1 base and J by 2 bases, with 9 bases between them. The germline gives CDR1 GTSNPN, CDR2 SVGIG (reference sequence). This CDR3 has 14 amino acids. The CDR3 DNA reads as TGTGCCTGGAGTGCCGGGACCGCTGGAAACACCATATATTTT. It is translated as CAWSAGTAGNTIYF. Full variable domain (remainder filled in from reference TRBV30 and TRBJ1-3): SQTIHQWPATLVQPVGSPLSLECTVEGTSNPNLYWYRQAAGRGLQLLFYSVGIGQISSEVPQNLSASRPQDRQFILSSKKLLLSDSGFYLCAWSAGTAGNTIYFGEGSWLTVV.

The chain recombines TRBV2 with TRBJ1-2, with D uncertain. This CDR3 spans 13 amino acids. The germline V gene has CDR1 SNHLY and CDR2 FYNNEI. V was pared by 10 bases and J by 2 bases, with 14 bases between. The CDR3 is CANLRTENYGYTF. CDR3 nucleotide sequence: TGTGCCAACCTCCGGACGGAAAACTATGGCTACACCTTC.

This chain joins TRBV11-2 and TRBJ2-7, with 10 bases fitting TRBD2. The V gene's germline CDR1 is SGHAT and CDR2 FQNNGV. The CDR3 extends over 14 amino acids. V shed 5 bases, J shed 2 bases, and the junction held 3 bases outside the gene matches. The CDR3 protein is CASSLLAGPYEQYF. The CDR3 bases are TGTGCCAGCAGCCTACTAGCGGGGCCCTACGAGCAGTACTTC.

The chain uses TRBV7-9 and TRBJ2-3; 9 positions match TRBD2. The CDR3 has 16 residues. The V and J ends lost 2 bases and 2 bases, in that order; junction bases with no gene match: 5. The germline gives CDR1 SEHNR, CDR2 FQNEAQ (reference sequence). DNA for the CDR3: TGTGCCAGCAGCTTAACCAGCGGGAGGCCCACAGATACGCAGTATTTT. Translated, it gives CASSLTSGRPTDTQYF. Looking up the rest from reference TRBV7-9 and TRBJ2-3 gives the full variable domain: DTGVSQNPRHKITKRGQNVTFRCDPISEHNRLYWYRQTLGQGPEFLTYFQNEAQLEKSRLLSDRFSAERPKGSFSTLEIQRTEQGDSAMYLCASSLTSGRPTDTQYFGPGTRLTVL.

The J gene is TRBJ1-2, the V gene TRBV6-6, with 10 bases lining up with TRBD1. CDR1 and CDR2 (germline): MNHNY, SVGAGI (reference sequence). V gave up 6 bases and J gave up 4 bases; unmatched junction bases: 8. The CDR3 is made up of 15 amino acids. In DNA, the CDR3 is TGTGCCAGCAGCCAGGACAGGGGGGAGTTCTATGGCTACACCTTC. It is translated as CASSQDRGEFYGYTF.

Points on this clone: One junction end does not reproduce the germline sequence, and a read error may be involved. The chain has TRBV5-1 and TRBJ2-5, with D perhaps given as TRBD1 or TRBD2 (5 bases each). The CDR3 is 15 residues long. CDR1 and CDR2 (germline): SGHRS, YFSETQ. The CDR3 sequence: CASSLVGLTGETQYF. CDR3 DNA sequence: TGTGCCAGCAGCTTGGTGGGGCTGACGGGGGAGACCCAGTACTTC.

The J gene is TRBJ2-7, the V gene TRBV6-1; 13 nucleotides line up with TRBD2. Germline V CDR1 and CDR2: MNHNS, SASEGT. V lost 6 bases and J lost 1; bases outside the gene matches: 0. The length of the CDR3 is 14 residues. CDR3 nucleotide sequence: TGTGCCAGCAGGACTAGCGGGGGGTCCTACGAGCAGTACTTC. It translates to CASRTSGGSYEQYF.

The gene calls are TRBV5-8 and TRBJ2-7, with no clear D. Between the trimmed V and J ends, which lost 0 bases and 1 base, there was a span of 8 bases. The CDR3 spans 14 residues. CDR1 SGHTS and CDR2 YDEGEE come from the germline V gene. CDR3 DNA sequence: TGTGCCAGCAGCTTGGAGTCCGATTCCTACGAGCAGTACTTC. It encodes CASSLESDSYEQYF.

This clone has just one count. The V and J genes are TRBV19 and TRBJ2-7; D not resolved. Germline V lookup: CDR1 LNHDA, CDR2 SQIVND (reference sequence). Deletions cut 3 bases from V and 4 bases from J, with 13 bases between. This CDR3 contains 14 residues. As DNA, the CDR3 is TGTGCCAGTAGTATCAATCGCGGTCGGTACGAGCAGTACTTC. Translation: CASSINRGRYEQYF.

This chain joins TRBV19 and TRBJ2-7; D ambiguous. Trimming removed 9 bases at V and 7 bases at J, with 16 bases between. Germline V gives CDR1 LNHDA, CDR2 SQIVND (reference sequence). This CDR3 spans 12 amino acids. CDR3 DNA sequence: TGTGCCAGCTCACAACGGATGGGGGAGCAGTACTTC. It encodes CASSQRMGEQYF.

This chain links TRBV7-8 with TRBJ1-1, with D perhaps TRBD1 (5 bases). CDR1 and CDR2 (germline): SGHVS, FQNEAQ. V lost 6 bases and J 2 bases, leaving 10 bases between the germline ends. This CDR3 contains 13 residues. The chain's CDR3 is CASRFQGNTEAFF. The CDR3 DNA reads TGTGCCAGCAGATTTCAGGGCAACACTGAAGCTTTCTTT.

Written as DNA, the CDR3 is TGTGCCAGCAGATCGGACTGGTCCGGGAACACCATATATTTT. Translating gives CASRSDWSGNTIYF. V gene TRBV5-5 combines with J gene TRBJ1-3; D is unclear. The CDR3 totals 14 residues. Germline CDR1 is SGHKS and CDR2 is YYEKEE (reference sequence). Trimming removed 5 bases from V and 7 bases from J, with 16 bases in between.

The chain recombines TRBV5-6 with TRBJ1-2; 8 nucleotides line up with TRBD1. Losses at the gene ends were 4 bases for V and 14 bases for J; bases not matched to a gene: 10. CDR3 length equals 12 residues. Germline CDR1 and CDR2: SGHDT and YYEEEE. The CDR3 spells CASSRGQEDSTF. In nucleotides, the CDR3 is TGTGCCAGCAGCCGGGGACAGGAGGACTCTACCTTC.

V and J are TRBV5-1 and TRBJ2-7, with D unclear. V lost 0 bases, J lost 1 base, and 11 bases lay in between. The V gene's germline CDR1 is SGHRS and CDR2 YFSETQ. The CDR3 is 15 amino acids. CDR3 bases: TGCGCCAGCAGCTTGGAACGGCTGGATTCCTACGAGCAGTACTTC. This sequence encodes CASSLERLDSYEQYF. Using reference TRBV5-1 and TRBJ2-7 for the parts outside the CDR3, the full variable domain is KAGVTQTPRYLIKTRGQQVTLSCSPISGHRSVSWYQQTPGQGLQFLFEYFSETQRNKGNFPGRFSGRQFSNSRSEMNVSTLELGDSALYLCASSLERLDSYEQYFGPGTRLTVT.

V gene TRBV18 combines with J gene TRBJ2-7; the match to TRBD1 covers 7 bases. The CDR3 runs 15 residues. J was trimmed by 3 bases and V by 2 bases; bases with no gene match: 7. Germline V gene lookup returns CDR1 KGHSH and CDR2 LQKENI. The CDR3 bases are TGTGCCAGCTCACCATTTGAGACAGGGAACTACGAGCAGTACTTC. Its translation: CASSPFETGNYEQYF. The whole variable domain, filled in from reference TRBV18 and TRBJ2-7, reads NAGVMQNPRHLVRRRGQEARLRCSPMKGHSHVYWYRQLPEEGLKFMVYLQKENIIDESGMPKERFSAEFPKEGPSILRIQQVVRGDSAAYFCASSPFETGNYEQYFGPGTRLTVT.

The J gene is TRBJ2-3, the V gene TRBV7-2; no clear D gene. V was clipped by 1 base and J by 0 bases, with 14 bases between them. Per germline, CDR1 SGHTA and CDR2 FQGNSA. The CDR3 runs 17 residues. The CDR3 DNA follows: TGTGCCAGCAGCTTAGTAACGTTGGCAGCGAGCACAGATACGCAGTATTTT. The encoded protein is CASSLVTLAASTDTQYF.

The chain has TRBV7-9 and TRBJ1-2; D not resolved. The CDR3 sequence is 13 residues long. Trimming pared 2 bases from V and 6 bases from J, leaving 10 bases between. The germline gives CDR1 SEHNR, CDR2 FQNEAQ (reference sequence). This CDR3 is CASSLSSGDGYTF. CDR3 DNA: TGTGCCAGCAGCTTATCATCCGGGGATGGCTACACCTTC.

As for this clone: Different DNA sequences within this sample yield the same CDR3. The CDR3 nucleotides are TGTGCCAGCAGCCTCCTTCGAGACAGCCTAATGAACACTGAAGCTTTCTTT. Protein: CASSLLRDSLMNTEAFF. The J gene is TRBJ1-1, the V gene TRBV11-2, with D possibly TRBD1 on 5 matching bases. V was pared by 5 bases and J by 0 bases, with 19 bases between. The CDR3 loop spans 17 amino acids. Germline CDR1 is SGHAT and CDR2 is FQNNGV. The variable domain in full, with the rest retrieved from reference TRBV11-2 and TRBJ1-1, is EAGVAQSPRYKIIEKRQSVAFWCNPISGHATLYWYQQILGQGPKLLIQFQNNGVVDDSQLPKDRFSAERLKGVDSTLKIQPAKLEDSAVYLCASSLLRDSLMNTEAFFGQGTRLTVV.

This clone has only one observation. V usage is TRBV5-4 and J usage is TRBJ1-1; D may be TRBD1 (6 bases). The ends were cut back, 4 bases at V and 4 bases at J, with 20 bases in the middle. This CDR3 is built from 16 residues. Germline lookup yields CDR1 SGHNT and CDR2 YYREEE (reference sequence). The CDR3 nucleotides read TGTGCCAGCAGCGAGAAGGGGGGCCCCGGTGGCACTGAAGCTTTCTTT. This sequence encodes CASSEKGGPGGTEAFF. The full variable domain, with the rest looked up from reference TRBV5-4 and TRBJ1-1, is ETGVTQSPTHLIKTRGQQVTLRCSSQSGHNTVSWYQQALGQGPQFIFQYYREEENGRGNFPPRFSGLQFPNYSSELNVNALELDDSALYLCASSEKGGPGGTEAFFGQGTRLTVV.

The chain is built from TRBV7-3 and TRBJ2-1; D perhaps matches TRBD1 (6 bases). With 4 bases removed from V and 8 bases from J, the gap between germline ends came to 21 bases. This CDR3 is built from 16 residues. Looked up from germline, CDR1 is SGHTA and CDR2 is FQGTGA. In DNA, the CDR3 is TGTGCCAGCAGCTCAATTGGGGCGCCACAGGGCTATGAGCAGTTCTTC. Residues: CASSSIGAPQGYEQFF.

The chain recombines TRBV10-1 with TRBJ2-1; no firm D call. Germline assignment: CDR1 WNHNN and CDR2 SYGVQD (reference sequence). The CDR3 has 15 amino acids. V lost 2 bases and J 1 base, leaving 9 bases between the germline ends. DNA of the CDR3: TGCGCCAGCAGTGAGGAGGTGGGATCCTACAATGAGCAGTTCTTC. This encodes CASSEEVGSYNEQFF.

The chain couples TRBV2 to TRBJ2-7, with D tentatively TRBD2 (6 bases). CDR3 length: 14 residues. V lost 6 bases to trimming and J lost 4 bases, with 16 bases between them. Per germline, CDR1 SNHLY and CDR2 FYNNEI. DNA for the CDR3: TGTGCCAGCAGCCGGGACTGGCGGGTATACGAGCAGTACTTC. Translating gives CASSRDWRVYEQYF.

Of note for this clone: An end of the junction does not agree with germline; a read error may underlie this. The rearrangement links TRBV7-7 to TRBJ2-2; perhaps TRBD1 as D (5 bases). The CDR3 is 18 residues long. Germline CDR1 is SSHAT and CDR2 is FNYEAQ (reference sequence). CDR3: CASSSTYSGIGNTGELFF. CDR3 in DNA: TGTGCTAGCAGCTCCACTTACTCAGGGATTGGGAACACCGGGGAGCTGTTTTTT.

The chain joins TRBV7-9 to TRBJ1-4; perhaps TRBD1 as D (5 bases). V gave up 3 bases and J gave up 3 bases, with 8 bases separating them. The germline V gene has CDR1 SEHNR and CDR2 FQNEAQ (reference sequence). The length of the CDR3 is 14 residues. The DNA of the CDR3 is TGTGCCAGCAGCTTCTGGGGGGCTAATGAAAAACTGTTTTTT. Its translation is CASSFWGANEKLFF.

The V and J genes are TRBV4-1 and TRBJ2-2, with TRBD2 identical over 9 bases. The CDR3 runs 17 residues. The junction had 13 bases not matched to a gene; V was cut back by 3 bases and J by 8 bases. Germline CDR1 and CDR2: MGHRA and YSYEKL. CDR3 residues: CASSQGLAGLPLGELFF. CDR3 coding DNA: TGCGCCAGCAGCCAGGGTCTAGCGGGACTACCTTTGGGGGAGCTGTTTTTT.

The table lists this clone with a few counts. The gene calls are TRBV10-3 and TRBJ1-1, with D perhaps TRBD1 (5 bases). The CDR3 sequence is 12 residues long. V lost 2 bases and J 7 bases, leaving 8 bases between the germline ends. Germline assignment: CDR1 ENHRY and CDR2 SYGVKD. The CDR3 bases are TGTGCCATCAGTGAGCCCCAGGGTGAAGCTTTCTTT. It encodes CAISEPQGEAFF.